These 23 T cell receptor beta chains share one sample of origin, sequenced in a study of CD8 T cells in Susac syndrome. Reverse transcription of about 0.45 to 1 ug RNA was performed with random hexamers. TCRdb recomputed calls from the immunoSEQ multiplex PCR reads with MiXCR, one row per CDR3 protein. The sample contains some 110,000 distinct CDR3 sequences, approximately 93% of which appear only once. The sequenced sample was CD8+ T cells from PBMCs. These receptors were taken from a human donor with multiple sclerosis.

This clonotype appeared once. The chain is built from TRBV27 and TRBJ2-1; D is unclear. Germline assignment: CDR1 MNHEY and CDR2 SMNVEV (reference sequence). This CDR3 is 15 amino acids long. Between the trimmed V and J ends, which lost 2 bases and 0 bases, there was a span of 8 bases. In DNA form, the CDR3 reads TGTGCCAGCAGTTTAAGTGAGAGCTCCTACAATGAGCAGTTCTTC. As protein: CASSLSESSYNEQFF.

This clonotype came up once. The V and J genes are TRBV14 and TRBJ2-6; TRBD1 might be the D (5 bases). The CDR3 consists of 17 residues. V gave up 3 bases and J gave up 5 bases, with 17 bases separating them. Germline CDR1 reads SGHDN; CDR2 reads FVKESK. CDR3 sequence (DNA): TGTGCCAGCAGCCAGCCAGGGTACCCCATTTGGGCCAACGTCCTGACTTTC. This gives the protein CASSQPGYPIWANVLTF.

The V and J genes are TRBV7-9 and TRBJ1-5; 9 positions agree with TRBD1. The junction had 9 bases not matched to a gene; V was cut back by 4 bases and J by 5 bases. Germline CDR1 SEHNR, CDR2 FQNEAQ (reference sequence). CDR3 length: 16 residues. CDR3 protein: CASSSSTGGLDQPQHF. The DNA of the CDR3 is TGTGCCAGCAGCTCCTCGACAGGGGGATTGGATCAGCCCCAGCATTTT. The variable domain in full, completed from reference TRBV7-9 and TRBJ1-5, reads DTGVSQNPRHKITKRGQNVTFRCDPISEHNRLYWYRQTLGQGPEFLTYFQNEAQLEKSRLLSDRFSAERPKGSFSTLEIQRTEQGDSAMYLCASSSSTGGLDQPQHFGDGTRLSIL.

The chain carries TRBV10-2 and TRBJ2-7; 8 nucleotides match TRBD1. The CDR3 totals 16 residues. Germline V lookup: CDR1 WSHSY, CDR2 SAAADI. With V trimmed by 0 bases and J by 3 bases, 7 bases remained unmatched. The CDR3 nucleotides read TGCGCCAGCAGTGAGTCGATTCAGGGGGCGGACTACGAGCAGTACTTC. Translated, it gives CASSESIQGADYEQYF.

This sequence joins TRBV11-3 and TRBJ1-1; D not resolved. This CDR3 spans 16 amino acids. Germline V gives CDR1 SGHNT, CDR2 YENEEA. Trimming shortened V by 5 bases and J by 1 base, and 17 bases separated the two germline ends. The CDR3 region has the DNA TGTGCCAGCAGCCGAACACGGACCCGGGGGAACACTGAAGCTTTCTTT. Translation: CASSRTRTRGNTEAFF.

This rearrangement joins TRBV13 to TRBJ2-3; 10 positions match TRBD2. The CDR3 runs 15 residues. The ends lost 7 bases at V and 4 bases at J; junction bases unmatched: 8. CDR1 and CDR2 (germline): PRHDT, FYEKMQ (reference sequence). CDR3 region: CASISGRKFPDTQYF. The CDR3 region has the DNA TGTGCCAGCATTAGCGGGAGGAAGTTCCCAGATACGCAGTATTTT.

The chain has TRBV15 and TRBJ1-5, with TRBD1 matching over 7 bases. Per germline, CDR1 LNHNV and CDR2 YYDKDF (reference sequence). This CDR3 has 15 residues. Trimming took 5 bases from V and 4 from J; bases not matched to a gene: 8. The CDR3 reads CATSPDRARNQPQHF. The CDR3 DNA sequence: TGTGCCACCAGCCCTGACAGGGCTCGGAATCAGCCCCAGCATTTT.

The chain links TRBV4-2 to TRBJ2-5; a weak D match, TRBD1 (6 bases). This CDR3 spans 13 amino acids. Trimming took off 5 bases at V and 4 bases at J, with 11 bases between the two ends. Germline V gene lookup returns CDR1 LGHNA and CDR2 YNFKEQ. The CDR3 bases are TGTGCCAGCAGCGTTATAGGGGGAGAGACCCAGTACTTC. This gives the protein CASSVIGGETQYF.

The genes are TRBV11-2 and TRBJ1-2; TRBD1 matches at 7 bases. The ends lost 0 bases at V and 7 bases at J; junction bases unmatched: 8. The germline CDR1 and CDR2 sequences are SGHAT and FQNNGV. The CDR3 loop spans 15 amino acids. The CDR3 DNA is TGTGCCAGCAGCTTAGATCCTCGGGCAGGGGGTGGCTACACCTTC. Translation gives CASSLDPRAGGGYTF. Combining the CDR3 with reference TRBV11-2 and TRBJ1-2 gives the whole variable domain EAGVAQSPRYKIIEKRQSVAFWCNPISGHATLYWYQQILGQGPKLLIQFQNNGVVDDSQLPKDRFSAERLKGVDSTLKIQPAKLEDSAVYLCASSLDPRAGGGYTFGSGTRLTVV.

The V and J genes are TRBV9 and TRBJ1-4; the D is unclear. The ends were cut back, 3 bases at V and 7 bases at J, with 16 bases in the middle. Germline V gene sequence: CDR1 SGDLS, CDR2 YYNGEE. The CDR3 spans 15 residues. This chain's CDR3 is CASSAEGVVGEKLFF. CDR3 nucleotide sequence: TGTGCCAGCAGCGCCGAGGGAGTAGTGGGTGAAAAACTGTTTTTT.

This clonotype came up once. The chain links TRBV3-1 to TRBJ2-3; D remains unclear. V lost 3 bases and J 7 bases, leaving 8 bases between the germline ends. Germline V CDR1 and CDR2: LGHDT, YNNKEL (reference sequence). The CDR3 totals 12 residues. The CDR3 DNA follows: TGTGCCAGCAGCCAGTGGGCGAATACGCAGTATTTT. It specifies CASSQWANTQYF.

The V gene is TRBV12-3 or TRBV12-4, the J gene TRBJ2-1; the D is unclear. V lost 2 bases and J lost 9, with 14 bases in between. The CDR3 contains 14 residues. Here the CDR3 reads CASSLSPSVGEQFF. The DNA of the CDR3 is TGTGCCAGCAGTTTAAGCCCTTCGGTCGGTGAGCAGTTCTTC.

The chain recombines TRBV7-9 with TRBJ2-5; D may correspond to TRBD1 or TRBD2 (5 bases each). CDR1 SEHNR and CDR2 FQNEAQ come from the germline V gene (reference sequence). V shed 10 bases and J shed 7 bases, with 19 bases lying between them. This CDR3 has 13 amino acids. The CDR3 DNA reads TGTGCCACCGGCCCCGGGGCAAGCCGGACCCAGTACTTC. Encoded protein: CATGPGASRTQYF.

CDR3 DNA sequence: TGTGCCAGTAGTATAGTCAGACGGAGTAATGAAAAACTGTTTTTT. Translating gives CASSIVRRSNEKLFF. The rearrangement uses TRBV19 and TRBJ1-4, with D uncertain. The CDR3 has 15 amino acids. Trimming removed 1 base from V and 4 bases from J, with 10 bases in between. CDR1 LNHDA and CDR2 SQIVND come from the germline V gene (reference sequence).

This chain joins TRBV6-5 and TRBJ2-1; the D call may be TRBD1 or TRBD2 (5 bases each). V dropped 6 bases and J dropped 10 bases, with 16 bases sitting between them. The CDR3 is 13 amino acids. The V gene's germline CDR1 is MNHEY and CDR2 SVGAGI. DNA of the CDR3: TGTGCCAGCAGACCGAGAGGGGCCAAGGAGCAGTTCTTC. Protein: CASRPRGAKEQFF.

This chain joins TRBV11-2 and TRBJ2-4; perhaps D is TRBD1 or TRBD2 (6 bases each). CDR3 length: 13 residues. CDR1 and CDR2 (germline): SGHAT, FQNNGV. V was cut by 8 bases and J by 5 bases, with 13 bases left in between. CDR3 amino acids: CASAPGGQNIQYF. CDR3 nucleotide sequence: TGTGCCAGCGCTCCTGGGGGGCAAAACATTCAGTACTTC.

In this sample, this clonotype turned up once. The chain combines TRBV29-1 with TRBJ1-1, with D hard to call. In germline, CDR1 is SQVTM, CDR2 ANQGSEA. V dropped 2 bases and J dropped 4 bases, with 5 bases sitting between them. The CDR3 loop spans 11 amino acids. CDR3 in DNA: TGCAGCGTTGAAACCTCCACTGAAGCTTTCTTT. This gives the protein CSVETSTEAFF.

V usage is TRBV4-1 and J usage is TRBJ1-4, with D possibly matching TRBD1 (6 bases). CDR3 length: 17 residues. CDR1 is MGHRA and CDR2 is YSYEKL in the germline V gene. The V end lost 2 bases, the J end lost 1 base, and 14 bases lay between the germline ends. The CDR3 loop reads CASSQTGNRRTNEKLFF. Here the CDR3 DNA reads TGCGCCAGCAGCCAAACAGGGAATAGGAGAACTAATGAAAAACTGTTTTTT.

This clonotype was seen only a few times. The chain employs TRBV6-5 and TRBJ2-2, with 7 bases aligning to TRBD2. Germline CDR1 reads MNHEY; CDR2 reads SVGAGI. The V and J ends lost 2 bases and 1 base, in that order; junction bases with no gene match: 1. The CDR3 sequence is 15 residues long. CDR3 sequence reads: CASSYKRGNTGELFF. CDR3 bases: TGTGCCAGCAGTTACAAGCGGGGGAACACCGGGGAGCTGTTTTTT.

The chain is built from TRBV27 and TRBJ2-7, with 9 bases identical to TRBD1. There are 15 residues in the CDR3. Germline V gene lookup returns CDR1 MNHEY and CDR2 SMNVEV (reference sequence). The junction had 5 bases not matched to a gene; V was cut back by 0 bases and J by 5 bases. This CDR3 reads CASSLSATGGNEQYF. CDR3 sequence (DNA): TGTGCCAGCAGTTTATCTGCGACAGGGGGAAACGAGCAGTACTTC.

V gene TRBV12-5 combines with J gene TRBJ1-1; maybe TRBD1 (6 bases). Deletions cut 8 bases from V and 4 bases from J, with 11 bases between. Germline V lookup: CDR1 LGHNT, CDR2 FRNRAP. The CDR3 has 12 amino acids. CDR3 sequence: CASLEGGTEAFF. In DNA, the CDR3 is TGTGCTAGTCTCGAGGGGGGCACTGAAGCTTTCTTT.

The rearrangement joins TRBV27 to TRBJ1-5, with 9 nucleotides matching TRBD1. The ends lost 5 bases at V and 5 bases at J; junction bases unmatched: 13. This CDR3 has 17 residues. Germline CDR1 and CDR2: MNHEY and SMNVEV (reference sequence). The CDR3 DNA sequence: TGTGCCAGCAGTCCACACCCCAGGACAGGGGACGATCAGCCCCAGCATTTT. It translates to CASSPHPRTGDDQPQHF.

CDR3 loop: CSVLDRVGNQPQHF. The CDR3 DNA reads TGCAGCGTTCTTGACAGGGTGGGGAATCAGCCCCAGCATTTT. The V call is TRBV29-1, the J call TRBJ1-5, with 7 bases matching TRBD1. The CDR3 length is 14 residues. Germline CDR1 is SQVTM and CDR2 is ANQGSEA. J gave up 4 bases and V 5 bases, and 8 bases lay outside the gene matches.